The table lists the clone carrying this T cell receptor (beta chain) with many counts. This record comes from a study of response to subunit inactivated influenza vaccine. In TCRdb, the RT-PCR reads were re-called with MiXCR into one record per CDR3 protein. The sample comprises a few hundred thousand distinct CDR3 sequences, about 14% of which are singletons, and approximately 12% rests with the top ten. V dropped 8 bases and J dropped 5 bases, with 19 bases sitting between them. This CDR3 has 15 residues. Germline CDR1 MNHEY, CDR2 SVGEGT. This specimen was PBMCs from blood, taken 12 days after vaccination. The receptor comes from a man aged 45-65 years who received an inactivated influenza vaccine. The V gene is TRBV6-2 or TRBV6-3, the J gene TRBJ2-1; D may be TRBD1 (6 bases). CDR3 sequence: CASLQGWGLNNEQFF. CDR3 bases: TGTGCCAGCCTACAAGGTTGGGGGCTGAACAATGAGCAGTTCTTC.